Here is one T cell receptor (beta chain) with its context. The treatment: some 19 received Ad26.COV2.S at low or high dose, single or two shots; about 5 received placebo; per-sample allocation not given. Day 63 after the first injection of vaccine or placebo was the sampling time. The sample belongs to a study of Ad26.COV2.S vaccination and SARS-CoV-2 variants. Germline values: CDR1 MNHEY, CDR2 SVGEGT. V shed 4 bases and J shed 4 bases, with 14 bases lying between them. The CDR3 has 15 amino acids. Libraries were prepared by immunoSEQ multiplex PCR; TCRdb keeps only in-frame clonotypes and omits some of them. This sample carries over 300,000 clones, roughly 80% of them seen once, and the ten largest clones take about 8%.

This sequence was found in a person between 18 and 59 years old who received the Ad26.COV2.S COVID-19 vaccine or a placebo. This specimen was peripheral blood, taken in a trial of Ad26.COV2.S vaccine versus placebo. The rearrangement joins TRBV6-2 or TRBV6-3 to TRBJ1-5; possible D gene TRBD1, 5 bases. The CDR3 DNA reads TGTGCCAGCAGTTCCGAGTGGGGGTTGAATCAGCCCCAGCATTTT. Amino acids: CASSSEWGLNQPQHF.